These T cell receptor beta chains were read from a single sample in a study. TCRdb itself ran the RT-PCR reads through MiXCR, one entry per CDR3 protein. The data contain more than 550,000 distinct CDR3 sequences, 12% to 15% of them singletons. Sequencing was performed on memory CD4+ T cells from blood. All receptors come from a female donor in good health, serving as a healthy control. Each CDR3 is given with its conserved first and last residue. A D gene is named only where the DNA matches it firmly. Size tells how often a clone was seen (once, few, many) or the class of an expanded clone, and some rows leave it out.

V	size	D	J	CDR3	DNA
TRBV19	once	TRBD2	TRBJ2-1	CASSNKGLAGGPSSPYNEQFF	TGTGCCAGTAGTAATAAGGGACTAGCGGGAGGGCCCTCCTCACCCTACAATGAGCAGTTCTTC
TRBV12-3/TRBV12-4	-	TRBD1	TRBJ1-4	CASSFRQGGNEKLFF	TGTGCCAGCAGTTTCCGACAGGGTGGCAATGAAAAACTGTTTTTT
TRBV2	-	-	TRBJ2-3	CASSVRAGLVADTQYF	TGTGCCAGCAGTGTCCGGGCTGGCCTTGTGGCAGATACGCAGTATTTT
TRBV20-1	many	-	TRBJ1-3	CSARHTPGTGNTIYF	TGCAGTGCTAGGCATACCCCAGGGACCGGAAACACCATATATTTT
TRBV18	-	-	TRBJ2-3	CASSPSGRDHTDTQYF	TGTGCCAGCTCACCATCGGGGCGGGACCACACAGATACGCAGTATTTT
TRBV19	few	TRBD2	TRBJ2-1	CASSIALAGGRYNEQFF	TGTGCCAGTAGTATAGCGCTAGCGGGGGGTCGCTACAATGAGCAGTTCTTC
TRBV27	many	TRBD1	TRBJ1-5	CASSPDRGLGQPQHF	TGTGCCAGCAGCCCGGACAGGGGGCTAGGTCAGCCCCAGCATTTT
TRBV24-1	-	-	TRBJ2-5	CATSDLFAPETQYF	TGTGCCACCAGTGATCTTTTCGCCCCAGAGACCCAGTACTTC
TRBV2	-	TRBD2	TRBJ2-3	CASSEKLAGHTDTQYF	TGTGCCAGCAGTGAGAAACTAGCGGGTCACACAGATACGCAGTATTTT
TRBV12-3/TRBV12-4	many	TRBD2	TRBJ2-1	CASSFSAGGNEQFF	TGTGCCAGCAGTTTCTCCGCGGGAGGGAATGAGCAGTTCTTC
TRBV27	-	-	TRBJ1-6	CASSFAGVPYNSPLHF	TGTGCCAGCAGTTTCGCAGGGGTTCCCTATAATTCACCCCTCCACTTT
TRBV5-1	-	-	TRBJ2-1	CASSRPPRYNEQFF	TGCGCCAGCAGCCGCCCCCCTAGATACAATGAGCAGTTCTTC
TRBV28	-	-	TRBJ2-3	CASSLLPAQGTQYF	TGTGCCAGCAGTTTATTGCCGGCTCAGGGTACGCAGTATTTT
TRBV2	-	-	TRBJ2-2	CASRPNTGELFF	TGTGCCAGCAGACCAAACACCGGGGAGCTGTTTTTT
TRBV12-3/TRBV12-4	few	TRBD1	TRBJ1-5	CASSSGTGDTQPQHF	TGTGCCAGCAGCAGCGGGACAGGGGACACTCAGCCCCAGCATTTT
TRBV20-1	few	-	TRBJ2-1	CSARDPGDTDNEQFF	TGCAGTGCTAGAGATCCAGGGGACACCGACAATGAGCAGTTCTTC